Each of the 15 T cell receptor beta chains below was sequenced from the same sample in a study of PD-1 blockade in classical Hodgkin lymphoma. Time point reported: cycle 4 day 1 (C4D1), after 6 weeks of nivolumab. Brentuximab vedotin exposure varied, and every patient relapsed after autologous stem cell transplantation. Generated by immunoSEQ multiplex PCR, the TCRdb table keeps only in-frame clones and is missing some. The sample contains around 90,000 clones, around four fifths of which appear only once. The specimen was peripheral blood mononuclear cells (PBMCs), collected before the fourth cycle of nivolumab. The receptors shown here come from a human donor with classical Hodgkin lymphoma.

The chain couples TRBV9 to TRBJ2-2; a possible D gene is TRBD2 (5 bases). Germline-derived CDR1 and CDR2 are SGDLS and YYNGEE. V was trimmed by 0 bases and J by 6 bases, leaving 6 bases between them. This CDR3 has 13 residues. In DNA, the CDR3 is TGTGCCAGCAGCGTAGTGGGAGCCGGGGAGCTGTTTTTT. It specifies CASSVVGAGELFF. Using reference TRBV9 and TRBJ2-2 for the parts outside the CDR3, the full variable domain is DSGVTQTPKHLITATGQRVTLRCSPRSGDLSVYWYQQSLDQGLQFLIQYYNGEERAKGNILERFSAQQFPDLHSELNLSSLELGDSALYFCASSVVGAGELFFGEGSRLTVL.

The J gene is TRBJ1-2, the V gene TRBV21-1. TRBV21-1 is described as a pseudogene. The CDR3 is made up of 19 amino acids. The CDR3 DNA sequence: TGTGCCAGCAGCAAAGTTTCCTGGGGTGGAGGGGACCTCCTCCCCGGCTACACCTTC. This sequence encodes CASSKVSWGGGDLLPGYTF.

CDR3 region: CASSYSPRVSAFF. CDR3 sequence (DNA): TGTGCCAGCAGTTACTCGCCTCGTGTGTCCGCTTTCTTT. This chain links TRBV6-6 with TRBJ1-1; D is ambiguous. V lost 0 bases, J lost 11 bases, and 13 bases lay in between. CDR1 is MNHNY, CDR2 SVGAGI, per germline (reference sequence). This CDR3 has 13 residues.

The genes are TRBV4-2 and TRBJ2-5; 9 bases match TRBD2. The CDR3 contains 15 residues. V was pared by 2 bases and J by 5 bases, with 6 bases of the junction left unmatched. CDR1 and CDR2 (germline): LGHNA, YNFKEQ. CDR3 coding DNA: TGTGCCAGCAGCCAAAGGGGGCGGGAGGGGGAGACCCAGTACTTC. This encodes CASSQRGREGETQYF.

This clone was counted once. The genes are TRBV30 and TRBJ2-5; unclear D gene. Trimming stripped 8 bases from V and 5 bases from J, with 9 bases between. The CDR3 loop spans 10 amino acids. Per the germline V gene, CDR1 is GTSNPN and CDR2 is SVGIG (reference sequence). The CDR3 is CAAQWETQYF. The CDR3 DNA follows: TGTGCCGCCCAGTGGGAGACCCAGTACTTC.

This rearrangement joins TRBV9 to TRBJ2-7; D is possibly TRBD1 (6 bases). Germline assignment: CDR1 SGDLS and CDR2 YYNGEE. This CDR3 contains 16 residues. V shed 4 bases and J shed 1 base, with 18 bases lying between them. This CDR3 is CASSSPFGTGSYEQYF. CDR3 DNA: TGTGCCAGCAGCTCCCCCTTCGGTACAGGGTCCTACGAGCAGTACTTC. Combining the CDR3 with reference TRBV9 and TRBJ2-7 gives the whole variable domain DSGVTQTPKHLITATGQRVTLRCSPRSGDLSVYWYQQSLDQGLQFLIQYYNGEERAKGNILERFSAQQFPDLHSELNLSSLELGDSALYFCASSSPFGTGSYEQYFGPGTRLTVT.

V gene TRBV9 combines with J gene TRBJ1-6; 8 nucleotides align to TRBD1. Germline V gene data show CDR1 as SGDLS and CDR2 as YYNGEE. The CDR3 is made up of 14 amino acids. Unmatched junction bases numbered 0, after V lost 0 bases and J lost 7 bases. The CDR3 DNA reads TGTGCCAGCAGCGTAGGACAGGGGAATTCACCCCTCCACTTT. This translates into CASSVGQGNSPLHF. Based on the CDR3 plus reference TRBV9 and TRBJ1-6, the full variable domain is DSGVTQTPKHLITATGQRVTLRCSPRSGDLSVYWYQQSLDQGLQFLIQYYNGEERAKGNILERFSAQQFPDLHSELNLSSLELGDSALYFCASSVGQGNSPLHFGNGTRLTVT.

The CDR3 DNA reads TGCGCCAGCAGCTTATACCCTCTAGCGGGATCCGGGGAGCTGTTTTTT. Translated: CASSLYPLAGSGELFF. The rearrangement uses TRBV5-1 and TRBJ2-2; 9 bases line up with TRBD2. Germline V gives CDR1 SGHRS, CDR2 YFSETQ. CDR3 length equals 16 residues. V lost 2 bases and J lost 6; bases outside the gene matches: 8.

The chain recombines TRBV6-5 with TRBJ2-3, with TRBD2 matching 8 bases. The CDR3 runs to 14 residues. Germline V gene sequence: CDR1 MNHEY, CDR2 SVGAGI. With 7 bases clipped from V and 2 bases from J, the junction kept 5 bases outside the gene matches. The CDR3 DNA sequence: TGTGCCAGCAATGGACTAGCCCCCACAGATACGCAGTATTTT. It encodes CASNGLAPTDTQYF.

The V and J genes are TRBV7-3 and TRBJ2-5; TRBD1 might be the D (5 bases). The germline CDR1 and CDR2 sequences are SGHTA and FQGTGA. V lost 2 bases, J lost 4 bases, and 17 bases lay in between. CDR3 length: 16 amino acids. Here the CDR3 DNA reads TGTGCCAGCAGCTTATGGGGCCCAGGGCCGGGAGAGACCCAGTACTTC. Translation: CASSLWGPGPGETQYF.

This clone is deemed medium-sized. Here the CDR3 DNA reads TGTGCCAGCAGTGCCCCGGGGGCTGGAAACACCATATATTTT. Translation gives CASSAPGAGNTIYF. This sequence joins TRBV2 and TRBJ1-3; perhaps TRBD1 as D (5 bases). V was shortened by 4 bases and J by 2 bases, with 9 bases between the two germline ends. Germline CDR1 SNHLY, CDR2 FYNNEI. The CDR3 extends over 14 amino acids.

This chain connects TRBV6-5 to TRBJ2-5, with TRBD1 as a possible D gene (5 bases). Trimming took off 2 bases at V and 1 base at J, with 11 bases between the two ends. Germline CDR1 MNHEY, CDR2 SVGAGI. The CDR3 is made up of 15 amino acids. CDR3 protein: CASSYTTGVQETQYF. The CDR3 DNA sequence: TGTGCCAGCAGTTACACAACAGGAGTCCAAGAGACCCAGTACTTC.

J is TRBJ2-3 and V is TRBV7-3, with TRBD2 as a possible D gene (6 bases). In germline, CDR1 is SGHTA, CDR2 FQGTGA. The ends were cut back, 3 bases at V and 4 bases at J, with 14 bases in the middle. The CDR3 is 15 residues long. The CDR3 DNA reads TGTGCCAGCAGCTTTGCGTCAGGAGGGGCAGATACGCAGTATTTT. This translates into CASSFASGGADTQYF.

The chain joins TRBV5-5 to TRBJ2-7, with TRBD1 identical over 7 bases. CDR1 is SGHKS and CDR2 is YYEKEE in the germline V gene (reference sequence). Unmatched junction bases numbered 4, after V lost 4 bases and J lost 0 bases. The CDR3 has 14 amino acids. CDR3 in DNA: TGTGCCAGCAGCAGGGACAGAGGCTCCTACGAGCAGTACTTC. Protein: CASSRDRGSYEQYF.

The CDR3 DNA is TGTGCCAGCAGCGGGAGGCAGCCAAATGAAAAACTGTTTTTT. This gives the protein CASSGRQPNEKLFF. The J gene is TRBJ1-4, the V gene TRBV9; D is unclear. Germline V CDR1 and CDR2: SGDLS, YYNGEE. V shed 3 bases and J shed 5 bases, with 11 bases lying between them. CDR3 size: 14 residues.